This T cell receptor (beta chain) comes out of a study of T-cell reconstitution after alpha-beta-depleted transplantation in children. Findings of the study overall: The high TCRbeta diversity at day 60 in some patients came from surviving recipient T cells and thymic progenitors.

This clonotype was seen a few times. What it binds is not known. The CDR3 spans 16 residues. Trimming at V came to 3 bases and at J to 2 bases, leaving 10 bases not matched to a gene. Germline lookup yields CDR1 DFQATT and CDR2 SNEGSKA (reference sequence). Molecular barcoding with unique molecular identifiers was used for the TCRbeta library. TCRdb recomputed calls from the PCR reads with MiXCR, one row per CDR3 protein. Found here are some 140,000 distinct CDR3 sequences, 8% to 10% of them singletons; the top ten hold 24%. The sample here was PBMCs, mostly from graft donor cells, taken 180 days after TCRalphabeta/CD19-depleted stem cell transplant. This receptor was taken from a girl less than two years old who had a stem cell transplant for combined immunodeficiency, so the T cells may come from the graft donor. This rearrangement joins TRBV20-1 to TRBJ1-5; 7 bases align to TRBD1. CDR3 loop: CSASPSDRFGNQPQHF. DNA for the CDR3: TGCAGTGCTAGTCCCTCGGACAGGTTTGGCAATCAGCCCCAGCATTTT.